Listed below are T cell receptor beta chains from one sample, sequenced in a study of shared clonotypes between healthy human individuals. Generated by immunoSEQ multiplex PCR, the TCRdb table keeps only in-frame clones and is missing some. In the table there are more than 550,000 clones, less than 95% of which are singletons. The sequenced sample was memory CD8+ T cells from PBMCs. These receptors were taken from a man younger than 30 in good health. Some clones in this sample may be carry-over from other donors' samples. Both conserved end residues are part of each CDR3. D genes are given only for firm matches. Size is omitted from some rows. Given values are once, few, many or a class for expanded clones.

d_call j_call clone_size v_call cdr3_aa cdr3_nt
TRBD1 TRBJ2-5 NA TRBV7-9 CASSHRQGVQETQYF TGTGCCAGCAGCCATAGACAGGGCGTCCAAGAGACCCAGTACTTC
TRBD2 TRBJ2-7 NA TRBV11-2 CASSLGPAGGTYEQYF TGTGCCAGCAGCTTGGGCCCGGCGGGAGGGACCTACGAGCAGTACTTC
TRBD1 TRBJ1-1 NA TRBV14 CASSKTGVTGTEAFF TGTGCCAGCAGCAAGACAGGGGTCACGGGCACTGAAGCTTTCTTT
NA TRBJ2-3 NA TRBV7-9 CASSLASEGLEPDTQYF TGTGCCAGCAGCTTAGCGTCAGAGGGCTTGGAACCAGATACGCAGTATTTT
NA TRBJ2-7 NA TRBV19 CASSMGRGPYEQYF TGTGCCAGTAGTATGGGGCGGGGACCTTACGAGCAGTACTTC
TRBD2 TRBJ2-3 NA TRBV27 CASSFGSGSPNTDTQYF TGTGCCAGCAGTTTTGGTAGCGGGAGCCCAAACACAGATACGCAGTATTTT
NA TRBJ1-5 once TRBV28 CASSLIRGYSNQPQHF TGTGCCAGCAGTTTAATAAGGGGTTATAGCAATCAGCCCCAGCATTTT
NA TRBJ1-2 NA TRBV13 CASSLERTNYGYTF TGTGCCAGCAGCTTAGAACGGACTAACTATGGCTACACCTTC
NA TRBJ1-1 few TRBV7-3 CASSLTGGTEAFF TGTGCCAGCAGCTTAACAGGGGGGACTGAAGCTTTCTTT
NA TRBJ2-2 NA TRBV27 CASSLTPGVGNTGELFF TGTGCCAGCAGTTTAACCCCAGGGGTGGGAAACACCGGGGAGCTGTTTTTT
NA TRBJ1-1 few TRBV7-9 CASSRPRGVNTEAFF TGTGCCAGCAGTCGACCTCGAGGTGTGAACACTGAAGCTTTCTTT
TRBD1 TRBJ1-6 NA TRBV7-9 CASSLDGTVNSPLHF TGTGCCAGCAGCTTAGATGGGACAGTTAATTCACCCCTCCACTTT
NA TRBJ2-1 NA TRBV4-3 CASSLGASFINEQFF TGCGCCAGCAGCCTTGGAGCTAGCTTCATCAATGAGCAGTTCTTC
NA TRBJ2-7 NA TRBV28 CASSFVTSTDEQYF TGTGCCAGCAGTTTCGTAACGTCCACCGACGAGCAGTACTTC
TRBD2 TRBJ2-7 NA TRBV9 CASSAGLAATYEQYF TGTGCCAGCAGCGCGGGACTAGCGGCTACCTACGAGCAGTACTTC
NA TRBJ2-3 NA TRBV6-5 CASRLAEARSDTQYF TGTGCCAGCAGGTTAGCGGAGGCGAGGTCAGATACGCAGTATTTT
NA TRBJ2-5 NA TRBV11-2 CASSGGRETFGEETQYF TGTGCCAGCAGTGGGGGGCGGGAGACCTTCGGGGAGGAGACCCAGTACTTC
NA TRBJ2-7 NA TRBV9 CASSEIHLPYEQYF TGTGCCAGCAGCGAGATACACCTTCCCTACGAGCAGTACTTC
NA TRBJ1-5 NA TRBV7-9 CASSPRGGLSNQPQHF TGTGCCAGCAGCCCAAGGGGGGGCCTAAGCAATCAGCCCCAGCATTTT
NA TRBJ2-1 NA TRBV4-1 CASSQKGGGTVIYNEQFF TGCGCCAGCAGCCAAAAGGGTGGGGGGACAGTTATCTACAATGAGCAGTTCTTC
NA TRBJ2-2 NA TRBV9 CASSVGGGTGELFF TGTGCCAGCAGCGTAGGAGGAGGCACCGGGGAGCTGTTTTTT
NA TRBJ2-5 NA TRBV9 CASSVYSQYQETQYF TGTGCCAGCAGCGTATACAGCCAGTACCAAGAGACCCAGTACTTC
NA TRBJ2-7 NA TRBV11-2 CASSLAAYEQYF TGTGCCAGCAGCTTAGCTGCCTACGAGCAGTACTTC
NA TRBJ2-2 NA TRBV27 CASSFQGDTGELFF TGTGCCAGCAGCTTTCAGGGAGACACCGGGGAGCTGTTTTTT
TRBD1 TRBJ1-3 once TRBV7-9 CASSPRDRGFSGNTIYF TGTGCCAGCAGCCCCCGGGACAGAGGATTCTCTGGAAACACCATATATTTT
NA TRBJ1-1 NA TRBV7-3 CASSFSYGPDLGEAFF TGTGCCAGCAGCTTCTCATACGGACCGGATTTGGGTGAAGCTTTCTTT
NA TRBJ2-7 NA TRBV18 CASSPDRMAYEQYF TGTGCCAGCTCACCCGACAGGATGGCCTACGAGCAGTACTTC
TRBD2 TRBJ2-7 NA TRBV5-6 CASSLKRRGAFYEQYF TGTGCCAGCAGCTTGAAGCGGCGGGGGGCGTTCTACGAGCAGTACTTC
TRBD2 TRBJ2-1 once TRBV7-9 CASSRKTSGLWDEQFF TGTGCCAGCAGCCGTAAGACTAGCGGCCTTTGGGATGAGCAGTTCTTC
TRBD1 TRBJ1-1 NA TRBV2 CASSDGTGGVFGTEAFF TGTGCCAGCAGTGATGGGACAGGGGGGGTGTTTGGCACTGAAGCTTTCTTT
TRBD2 TRBJ2-1 NA TRBV4-3 CASSSLAGAYNEQFF TGCGCCAGCAGCTCTCTAGCGGGAGCTTACAATGAGCAGTTCTTC
TRBD1 TRBJ1-1 few TRBV6-4 CASSLGQGGTEAFF TGTGCCAGCAGCCTGGGACAGGGTGGAACTGAAGCTTTCTTT
NA TRBJ1-1 NA TRBV28 CASTFGRSEAFF TGTGCCAGCACTTTTGGACGGTCTGAAGCTTTCTTT
TRBD1 TRBJ1-2 NA TRBV4-1 CASSQGPGQGGGYTF TGCGCCAGCAGCCAAGGCCCGGGACAGGGGGGAGGCTACACCTTC
NA TRBJ2-7 NA TRBV28 CASSYGGTGYEQYF TGTGCCAGCAGTTATGGGGGGACCGGCTACGAGCAGTACTTC
TRBD2 TRBJ2-5 NA TRBV7-9 CASSGTSGRPTQETQYF TGTGCCAGCAGCGGGACTAGCGGGAGGCCAACCCAAGAGACCCAGTACTTC
NA TRBJ1-1 NA TRBV9 CASSVGVQGGTEAFF TGTGCCAGCAGCGTAGGAGTACAGGGTGGGACTGAAGCTTTCTTT
NA TRBJ2-7 NA TRBV4-3 CASSQVLGRNYEQYF TGCGCCAGCAGCCAAGTCTTGGGCAGGAACTACGAGCAGTACTTC
NA TRBJ2-2 few TRBV7-9 CASTRVGSGELFF TGTGCCAGCACCCGGGTAGGATCCGGGGAGCTGTTTTTT
NA TRBJ2-7 NA TRBV12-5 CASGPDVNYEQYF TGTGCTAGTGGCCCTGACGTTAACTACGAGCAGTACTTC
NA TRBJ1-2 NA TRBV11-2 CASSPWRFEPNYGYTF TGTGCCAGCAGCCCCTGGAGGTTTGAGCCAAACTATGGCTACACCTTC
TRBD1 TRBJ2-1 NA TRBV27 CASTDRGAYNEQFF TGTGCCAGCACCGACAGGGGGGCTTACAATGAGCAGTTCTTC
TRBD1 TRBJ1-2 NA TRBV9 CASSVDQGVNYGYTF TGTGCCAGCAGCGTAGATCAGGGGGTCAACTATGGCTACACCTTC
TRBD1 TRBJ2-7 few TRBV7-6 CASSLAQGDRSYEQYF TGTGCCAGCAGCTTAGCGCAAGGGGACAGATCCTACGAGCAGTACTTC
NA TRBJ2-7 NA TRBV6-5 CASSYRGEGYEQYF TGTGCCAGCAGTTATCGCGGGGAAGGCTACGAGCAGTACTTC
NA TRBJ1-2 NA TRBV6-1 CASCPPTGHYGYTF TGTGCCAGCTGTCCTCCGACAGGCCACTATGGCTACACCTTC
NA TRBJ2-5 NA TRBV2 CASSRGGSLGETQYF TGTGCCAGCAGCCGAGGAGGGAGCCTCGGAGAGACCCAGTACTTC
TRBD2 TRBJ2-7 NA TRBV11-2 CASSSRTSFNEQYF TGTGCCAGCAGCTCGAGGACTAGCTTTAACGAGCAGTACTTC
TRBD2 TRBJ2-1 NA TRBV11-2 CASSFAHASGRGNEQFF TGTGCCAGCAGCTTTGCCCACGCTAGCGGGAGGGGGAATGAGCAGTTCTTC
TRBD1 TRBJ2-7 NA TRBV27 CASTRVGTGKYEQYF TGTGCCAGCACCCGGGTGGGGACAGGGAAGTACGAGCAGTACTTC
NA TRBJ2-2 NA TRBV15 CATSPQTHLAGELFF TGTGCCACCAGCCCCCAGACCCACCTAGCCGGGGAGCTGTTTTTT
NA TRBJ2-5 NA TRBV13 CASSPTRGTQYF TGTGCCAGCAGCCCCACCCGGGGGACCCAGTACTTC
NA TRBJ2-7 NA TRBV9 CASSPWGGASYEQYF TGTGCCAGCAGCCCCTGGGGTGGGGCCTCCTACGAGCAGTACTTC
NA TRBJ1-1 NA TRBV6-4 CASSDRASRSGTEAFF TGTGCCAGCAGTGACCGGGCGTCCAGGAGCGGCACTGAAGCTTTCTTT